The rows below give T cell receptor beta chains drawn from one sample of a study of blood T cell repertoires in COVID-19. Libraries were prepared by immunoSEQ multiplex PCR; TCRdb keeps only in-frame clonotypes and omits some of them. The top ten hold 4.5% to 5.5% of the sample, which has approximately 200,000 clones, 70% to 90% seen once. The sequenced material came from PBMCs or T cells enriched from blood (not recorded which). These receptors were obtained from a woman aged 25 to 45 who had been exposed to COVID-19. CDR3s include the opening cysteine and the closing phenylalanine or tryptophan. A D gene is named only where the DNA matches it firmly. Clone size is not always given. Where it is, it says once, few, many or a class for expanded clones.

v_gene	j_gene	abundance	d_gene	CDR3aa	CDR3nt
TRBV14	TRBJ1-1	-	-	CASSQVTANTEAFF	TGTGCCAGCAGCCAAGTAACAGCGAACACTGAAGCTTTCTTT
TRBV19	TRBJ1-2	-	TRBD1	CAIWTGPNYGYTF	TGTGCCATCTGGACAGGGCCTAACTATGGCTACACCTTC
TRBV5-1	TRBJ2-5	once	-	CASSLGRGGETQYF	TGCGCCAGCAGCTTGGGCAGGGGCGGAGAGACCCAGTACTTC
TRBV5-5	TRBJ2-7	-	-	CASSLDTGSSYEQYF	TGTGCCAGCAGCTTGGACACGGGAAGCTCCTACGAGCAGTACTTC
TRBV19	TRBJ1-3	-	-	CASSISGGFGGNTIYF	TGTGCCAGTAGTATCTCCGGAGGATTCGGTGGAAACACCATATATTTT
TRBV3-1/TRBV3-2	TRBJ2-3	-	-	CASSRTGDTQYF	TGTGCCAGCAGCAGGACTGGAGATACGCAGTATTTT
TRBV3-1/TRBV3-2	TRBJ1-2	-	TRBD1	CASSQGVIGTGSYGYTF	TGTGCCAGCAGCCAAGGTGTCATCGGGACAGGGTCCTATGGCTACACCTTC
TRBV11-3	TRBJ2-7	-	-	CASSPGGGGYEQYF	TGTGCCAGCAGCCCGGGAGGGGGCGGGTACGAGCAGTACTTC
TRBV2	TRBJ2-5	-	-	CASTEGGLLGETQYF	TGTGCCAGCACCGAGGGGGGGCTTCTAGGAGAGACCCAGTACTTC
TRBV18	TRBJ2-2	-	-	CASSPTRVANTGELFF	TGTGCCAGCTCACCAACCAGGGTCGCGAACACCGGGGAGCTGTTTTTT
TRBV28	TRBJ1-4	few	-	CASSLRGLSTNEKLFF	TGTGCCAGCAGTTTACGAGGCCTTTCAACTAATGAAAAACTGTTTTTT
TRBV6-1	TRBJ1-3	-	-	CASSDRDVSSGNTIYF	TGTGCCAGCAGTGATCGGGATGTAAGCTCTGGAAACACCATATATTTT
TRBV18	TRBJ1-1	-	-	CASSPPSKMNTEAFF	TGTGCCAGCTCACCACCGAGTAAGATGAACACTGAAGCTTTCTTT
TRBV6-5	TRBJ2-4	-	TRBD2	CASSTPSGGGFSEYF	TGTGCCAGCAGTACACCTAGCGGGGGAGGTTTCTCGGAGTACTTC
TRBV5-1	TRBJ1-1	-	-	CASYEELRTEAFF	TGCGCCAGCTATGAAGAGTTGCGTACTGAAGCTTTCTTT
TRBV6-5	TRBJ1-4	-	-	CASSFSLTNEKLFF	TGTGCCAGCAGTTTTTCCCTAACTAATGAAAAACTGTTTTTT
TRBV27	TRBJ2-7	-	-	CASSFGLLGEQYF	TGTGCCAGCAGTTTCGGACTCTTAGGCGAGCAGTACTTC
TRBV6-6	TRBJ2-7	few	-	CASSYSARYEQYF	TGTGCCAGCAGTTACTCAGCGAGATACGAGCAGTACTTC
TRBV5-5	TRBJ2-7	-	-	CASSPEGGASSYEQYF	TGTGCCAGCAGCCCCGAGGGGGGGGCCTCCTCCTACGAGCAGTACTTC
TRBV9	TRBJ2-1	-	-	CASSGAYRSSYNEQFF	TGTGCCAGCAGCGGCGCTTACAGGAGCTCCTACAATGAGCAGTTCTTC
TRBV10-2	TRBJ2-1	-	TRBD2	CASSDPAVAGYNEQFF	TGCGCCAGCAGTGATCCCGCGGTAGCGGGTTACAATGAGCAGTTCTTC
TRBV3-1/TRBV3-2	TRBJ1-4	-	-	CASSQAGKTGINEKLFF	TGTGCCAGCAGCCAAGCGGGGAAAACAGGGATCAATGAAAAACTGTTTTTT
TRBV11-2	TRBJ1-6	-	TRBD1	CASSLEGTEGSPLHF	TGTGCCAGCAGCTTAGAAGGGACAGAAGGTTCACCCCTCCACTTT
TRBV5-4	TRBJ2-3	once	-	CASSFGVGRTDTQYF	TGTGCCAGCAGCTTCGGGGTAGGGCGCACAGATACGCAGTATTTT
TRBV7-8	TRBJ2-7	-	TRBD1	CASSLLDRMNSYEQYF	TGTGCCAGCAGCCTCCTGGACAGGATGAACTCCTACGAGCAGTACTTC
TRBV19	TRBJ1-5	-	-	CASKLGVFSNQPQHF	TGTGCCAGTAAGTTAGGGGTTTTTAGCAATCAGCCCCAGCATTTT
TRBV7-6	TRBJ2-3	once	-	CASSLGLARDLTDTQYF	TGTGCCAGCAGCTTAGGCCTAGCGAGAGACCTCACAGATACGCAGTATTTT
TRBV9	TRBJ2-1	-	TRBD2	CASSVGGLGNEQFF	TGTGCCAGCAGCGTAGGAGGACTAGGGAATGAGCAGTTCTTC
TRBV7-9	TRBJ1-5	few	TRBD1	CASSRGTGGHGPQHF	TGTGCCAGCAGCCGCGGGACAGGAGGGCATGGGCCCCAGCATTTT
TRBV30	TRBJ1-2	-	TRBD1	CAWRRYGTGIPFPF	TGTGCCTGGAGACGGTACGGGACAGGAATCCCCTTCCCCTTC